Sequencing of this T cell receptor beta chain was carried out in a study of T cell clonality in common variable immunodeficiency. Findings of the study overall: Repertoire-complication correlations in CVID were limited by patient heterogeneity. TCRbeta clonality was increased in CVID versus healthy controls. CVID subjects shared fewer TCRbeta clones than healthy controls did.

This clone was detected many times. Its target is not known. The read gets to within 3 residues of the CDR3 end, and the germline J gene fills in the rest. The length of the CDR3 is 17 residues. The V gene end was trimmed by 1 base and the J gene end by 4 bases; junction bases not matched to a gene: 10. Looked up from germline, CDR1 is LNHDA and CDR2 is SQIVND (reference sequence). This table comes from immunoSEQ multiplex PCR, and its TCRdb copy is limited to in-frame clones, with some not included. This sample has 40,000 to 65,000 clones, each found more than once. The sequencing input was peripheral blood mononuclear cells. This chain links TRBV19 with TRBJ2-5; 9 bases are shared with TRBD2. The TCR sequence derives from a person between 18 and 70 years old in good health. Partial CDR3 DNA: TGTGCCAGTAGTATAGGTTGGGCTAGCGGGATCCTAGAGACC. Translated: CASSIGWASGILET. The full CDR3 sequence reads CASSIGWASGILETQYF.